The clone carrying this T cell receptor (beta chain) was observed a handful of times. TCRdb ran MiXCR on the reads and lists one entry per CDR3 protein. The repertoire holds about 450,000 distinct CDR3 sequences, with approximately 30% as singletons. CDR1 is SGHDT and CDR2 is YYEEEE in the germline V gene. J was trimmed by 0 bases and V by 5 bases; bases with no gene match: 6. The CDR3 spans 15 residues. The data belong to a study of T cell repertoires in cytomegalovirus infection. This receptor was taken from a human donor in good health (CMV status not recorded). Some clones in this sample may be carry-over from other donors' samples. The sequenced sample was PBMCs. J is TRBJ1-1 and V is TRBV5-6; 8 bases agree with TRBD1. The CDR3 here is CASRIQGGVNTEAFF. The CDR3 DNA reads TGTGCCAGCAGGATACAGGGGGGTGTGAACACTGAAGCTTTCTTT.